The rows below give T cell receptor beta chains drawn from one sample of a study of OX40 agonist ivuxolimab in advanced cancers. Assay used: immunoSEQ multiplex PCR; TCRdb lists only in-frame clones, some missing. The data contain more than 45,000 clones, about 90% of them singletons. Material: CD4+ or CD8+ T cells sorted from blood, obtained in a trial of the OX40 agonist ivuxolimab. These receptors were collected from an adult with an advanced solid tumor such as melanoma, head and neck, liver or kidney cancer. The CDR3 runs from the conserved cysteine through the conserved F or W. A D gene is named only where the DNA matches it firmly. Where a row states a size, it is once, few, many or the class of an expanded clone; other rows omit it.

CDR3 DNA: TGTGCCAGCAGCGTAGACGGCGGGGCAATTGATACGCAGTATTTT; CDR3 protein: CASSVDGGAIDTQYF; J gene: TRBJ2-3; clone size: .; V gene: TRBV9; D gene: .
CDR3 DNA: TGTGCCAGCAGCCAAGTAGGGGGGAGAAGGGACAATGAGCAGTTCTTC; CDR3 protein: CASSQVGGRRDNEQFF; J gene: TRBJ2-1; clone size: many; V gene: TRBV14; D gene: .
CDR3 DNA: TGTGCCAGCAGCCCCGGACGGGGAAATCACCCTGAAGCTTTCTTT; CDR3 protein: CASSPGRGNHPEAFF; J gene: TRBJ1-1; clone size: .; V gene: TRBV9; D gene: .
CDR3 DNA: TGTGCCAGCGGGCGGGGTCGGGAGCTGTTTTTT; CDR3 protein: CASGRGRELFF; J gene: TRBJ2-2; clone size: .; V gene: TRBV7-9; D gene: .
CDR3 DNA: TGTGCCAGCAGTCGTGGGACAGGGCAATTCTATGGCTACACCTTC; CDR3 protein: CASSRGTGQFYGYTF; J gene: TRBJ1-2; clone size: .; V gene: TRBV2; D gene: TRBD1
CDR3 DNA: TGTGCCAGCAGCCTTAGTGCTAGCACAGATACGCAGTATTTT; CDR3 protein: CASSLSASTDTQYF; J gene: TRBJ2-3; clone size: .; V gene: TRBV28; D gene: .
CDR3 DNA: TGCGCCAGCAGCCCCAAGGGACAGGGAGGGGTTGGGGAGCTGTTTTTT; CDR3 protein: CASSPKGQGGVGELFF; J gene: TRBJ2-2; clone size: .; V gene: TRBV4-1; D gene: TRBD1
CDR3 DNA: TGTGCCAGCAGTTTATCCTCACAGGGTCTCAATGAGCAGTTCTTC; CDR3 protein: CASSLSSQGLNEQFF; J gene: TRBJ2-1; clone size: .; V gene: TRBV27; D gene: .
CDR3 DNA: TGCGCCAGCAGCCAAGAAATCGACAGGTTCTATGGCTACACCTTC; CDR3 protein: CASSQEIDRFYGYTF; J gene: TRBJ1-2; clone size: .; V gene: TRBV4-3; D gene: .
CDR3 DNA: TGCGCCAGCAGCCAAGGGGGAGGGGTCTTCAATGAGCAGTTCTTC; CDR3 protein: CASSQGGGVFNEQFF; J gene: TRBJ2-1; clone size: once; V gene: TRBV4-3; D gene: TRBD2
CDR3 DNA: TGTGCCAGCAGTGAATCGCAAAACTATGGCTACACCTTC; CDR3 protein: CASSESQNYGYTF; J gene: TRBJ1-2; clone size: medium-sized; V gene: TRBV2; D gene: .
CDR3 DNA: TGTGCCAGCAGCGTCGGCCAGGGAAACACAGATACGCAGTATTTT; CDR3 protein: CASSVGQGNTDTQYF; J gene: TRBJ2-3; clone size: once; V gene: TRBV9; D gene: .
CDR3 DNA: TGTGCCTGGAGGCCACAGGGGAACACTGAAGCTTTCTTT; CDR3 protein: CAWRPQGNTEAFF; J gene: TRBJ1-1; clone size: few; V gene: TRBV30; D gene: .
CDR3 DNA: TGCGCCAGCAGCCTTGATGATCTCGGCAGGGTTACGGCCGGGGAGCTGTTTTTT; CDR3 protein: CASSLDDLGRVTAGELFF; J gene: TRBJ2-2; clone size: .; V gene: TRBV5-1; D gene: .
CDR3 DNA: TGTGCCAGCAGTTCCCCGGCAGATACGCAGTATTTT; CDR3 protein: CASSSPADTQYF; J gene: TRBJ2-3; clone size: .; V gene: TRBV27; D gene: .
CDR3 DNA: TGTGCCAGCAGTGATGGACAGGGAATTGGCGAGCAGTACTTC; CDR3 protein: CASSDGQGIGEQYF; J gene: TRBJ2-7; clone size: .; V gene: TRBV7-9; D gene: TRBD1
CDR3 DNA: TGCGCCAGCAGCTCCGGGACAGAAGCCTACGAGCAGTACTTC; CDR3 protein: CASSSGTEAYEQYF; J gene: TRBJ2-7; clone size: .; V gene: TRBV5-1; D gene: TRBD1
CDR3 DNA: TGTGCCAGCAGTTCAGGAGCTGGAAACACCATATATTTT; CDR3 protein: CASSSGAGNTIYF; J gene: TRBJ1-3; clone size: .; V gene: TRBV27; D gene: .
CDR3 DNA: TGTGCCAGCAGTTTCAGGGGGGCCATCGAGACCCAGTACTTC; CDR3 protein: CASSFRGAIETQYF; J gene: TRBJ2-5; clone size: once; V gene: TRBV27; D gene: .
CDR3 DNA: TGTGCCAGCAGCTTGGACAGGGACAATGAGCAGTTCTTC; CDR3 protein: CASSLDRDNEQFF; J gene: TRBJ2-1; clone size: once; V gene: TRBV28; D gene: TRBD1
CDR3 DNA: TGCGCCAGCAGCGCCGGGACAGGGAGCGACAATGAGCAGTTCTTC; CDR3 protein: CASSAGTGSDNEQFF; J gene: TRBJ2-1; clone size: .; V gene: TRBV5-1; D gene: TRBD1
CDR3 DNA: TGTGCCAGCAGTGAACCGGGCTACAGGGACTCCTACAATGAGCAGTTCTTC; CDR3 protein: CASSEPGYRDSYNEQFF; J gene: TRBJ2-1; clone size: .; V gene: TRBV2; D gene: .
CDR3 DNA: TGTGCCAGCGGCCTTGGACTTACCTACGAGCAGTACTTC; CDR3 protein: CASGLGLTYEQYF; J gene: TRBJ2-7; clone size: few; V gene: TRBV7-3; D gene: .
CDR3 DNA: TGTGCCAGCAGACTCGGGACAGGGTTGAGCGAGCAGTACTTC; CDR3 protein: CASRLGTGLSEQYF; J gene: TRBJ2-7; clone size: once; V gene: TRBV6-6; D gene: TRBD1
CDR3 DNA: TGCGCCAGCAGCCTGACAGGACCCGGGGAGCTGTTTTTT; CDR3 protein: CASSLTGPGELFF; J gene: TRBJ2-2; clone size: .; V gene: TRBV5-1; D gene: .
CDR3 DNA: TGTGCCAGCAGCTTAGGACCGACTAATGAAAAACTGTTTTTT; CDR3 protein: CASSLGPTNEKLFF; J gene: TRBJ1-4; clone size: .; V gene: TRBV11-2; D gene: .
CDR3 DNA: TGCGCCAGCAGCGAAGTGTCATTCGGTGAAAAACTGTTTTTT; CDR3 protein: CASSEVSFGEKLFF; J gene: TRBJ1-4; clone size: .; V gene: TRBV4-3; D gene: .
CDR3 DNA: TGTGCCAGCAGTCGGACAGTTTTTGGCTACACCTTC; CDR3 protein: CASSRTVFGYTF; J gene: TRBJ1-2; clone size: .; V gene: TRBV28; D gene: .
CDR3 DNA: TGTGCCAGCAGCCTAGCGGGGGGTCCCTACGAGCAGTACTTC; CDR3 protein: CASSLAGGPYEQYF; J gene: TRBJ2-7; clone size: .; V gene: TRBV5-4; D gene: TRBD2
CDR3 DNA: TGTGCCAGCAGCTTGCCTCGTGGAGCCAAAAACATTCAGTACTTC; CDR3 protein: CASSLPRGAKNIQYF; J gene: TRBJ2-4; clone size: .; V gene: TRBV5-6; D gene: .
CDR3 DNA: TGTGCCAGTACCCCGGACGGAAACACTGAAGCTTTCTTT; CDR3 protein: CASTPDGNTEAFF; J gene: TRBJ1-1; clone size: .; V gene: TRBV19; D gene: .
CDR3 DNA: TGCGCCAGCAGCCAAGGACAGGCCAACTCGGGAGATACGCAGTATTTT; CDR3 protein: CASSQGQANSGDTQYF; J gene: TRBJ2-3; clone size: .; V gene: TRBV4-3; D gene: .
CDR3 DNA: TGCGCCAGCAGCCAAGAGGAGGGCGGCAGTAACTATGGCTACACCTTC; CDR3 protein: CASSQEEGGSNYGYTF; J gene: TRBJ1-2; clone size: .; V gene: TRBV4-3; D gene: .
CDR3 DNA: TGTGCCAGCAGGTCTTTGGGACGGGCCATTAGTGACACTGAAGCTTTCTTT; CDR3 protein: CASRSLGRAISDTEAFF; J gene: TRBJ1-1; clone size: .; V gene: TRBV28; D gene: .
CDR3 DNA: TGCGCCAGCAGCTTAGCGGACAGGGGGGAAGAGACCCAGTACTTC; CDR3 protein: CASSLADRGEETQYF; J gene: TRBJ2-5; clone size: .; V gene: TRBV5-1; D gene: TRBD1
CDR3 DNA: TGTGCCAGCAGCTTTGTCGGGGGAGAGACCCAGTACTTC; CDR3 protein: CASSFVGGETQYF; J gene: TRBJ2-5; clone size: .; V gene: TRBV7-9; D gene: .
CDR3 DNA: TGTGCCAGCAGTTCCCCGCGAAGGTACGACAGAGGGGACTATGGCTACACCTTC; CDR3 protein: CASSSPRRYDRGDYGYTF; J gene: TRBJ1-2; clone size: .; V gene: TRBV28; D gene: .
CDR3 DNA: TGTGCCAGCAGCTCCAAACGCGGGGGATACTACGAGCAGTACTTC; CDR3 protein: CASSSKRGGYYEQYF; J gene: TRBJ2-7; clone size: .; V gene: TRBV11-2; D gene: TRBD2
CDR3 DNA: TGTGCCAGCAGGGCAAACACTGAAGCTTTCTTT; CDR3 protein: CASRANTEAFF; J gene: TRBJ1-1; clone size: once; V gene: TRBV7-9; D gene: .
CDR3 DNA: TGTGCCATCAGTGACTTACGTAGTGAGCAGTTCTTC; CDR3 protein: CAISDLRSEQFF; J gene: TRBJ2-1; clone size: once; V gene: TRBV10-3; D gene: .
CDR3 DNA: TGTGCCAGTAGTGTGGGACAGGGATATGGCTACACCTTC; CDR3 protein: CASSVGQGYGYTF; J gene: TRBJ1-2; clone size: .; V gene: TRBV19; D gene: TRBD1
CDR3 DNA: TGTGCCTGCCGAACCCTCGGGCGGCTCTCCTACGAGCAGTACTTC; CDR3 protein: CACRTLGRLSYEQYF; J gene: TRBJ2-7; clone size: .; V gene: TRBV30; D gene: .
CDR3 DNA: TGCGCCAGCAGCCTGAACGTGGTAGGGGGCACGTTGAACACTGAAGCTTTCTTT; CDR3 protein: CASSLNVVGGTLNTEAFF; J gene: TRBJ1-1; clone size: .; V gene: TRBV4-3; D gene: TRBD1
CDR3 DNA: TGTGCCAGCAGTACCCGGGACAATAATCAGCCCCAGCATTTT; CDR3 protein: CASSTRDNNQPQHF; J gene: TRBJ1-5; clone size: .; V gene: TRBV28; D gene: .
CDR3 DNA: TGCAGCGTTGAAGCTACCTCCGGTACGCAGTATTTT; CDR3 protein: CSVEATSGTQYF; J gene: TRBJ2-3; clone size: .; V gene: TRBV29-1; D gene: .
CDR3 DNA: TGTGCCAGCAGCGTGTGGGGCATTTCTAGCGGGGAATCCTACGAGCAGTACTTC; CDR3 protein: CASSVWGISSGESYEQYF; J gene: TRBJ2-7; clone size: .; V gene: TRBV5-5; D gene: TRBD2
CDR3 DNA: TGTGCCAGCCGGGGGACAGGGGCATATCAGCCCCAGCATTTT; CDR3 protein: CASRGTGAYQPQHF; J gene: TRBJ1-5; clone size: .; V gene: TRBV6-5; D gene: TRBD1
CDR3 DNA: TGTGCCAGCAGTTACCGAGGCGAAGCTTTCTTT; CDR3 protein: CASSYRGEAFF; J gene: TRBJ1-1; clone size: .; V gene: TRBV6-5; D gene: .
CDR3 DNA: TGCAGCGTTGAAGGCCTGGACAGGGACTACGAGCAGTACTTC; CDR3 protein: CSVEGLDRDYEQYF; J gene: TRBJ2-7; clone size: .; V gene: TRBV29-1; D gene: TRBD1
CDR3 DNA: TGTGCCAGCACCCTACCCCGGACAGGCTATGGCTACACCTTC; CDR3 protein: CASTLPRTGYGYTF; J gene: TRBJ1-2; clone size: few; V gene: TRBV7-7; D gene: TRBD1
CDR3 DNA: TGTGCCAGTAGTAGTGGTTACAATGAGCAGTTCTTC; CDR3 protein: CASSSGYNEQFF; J gene: TRBJ2-1; clone size: few; V gene: TRBV19; D gene: .